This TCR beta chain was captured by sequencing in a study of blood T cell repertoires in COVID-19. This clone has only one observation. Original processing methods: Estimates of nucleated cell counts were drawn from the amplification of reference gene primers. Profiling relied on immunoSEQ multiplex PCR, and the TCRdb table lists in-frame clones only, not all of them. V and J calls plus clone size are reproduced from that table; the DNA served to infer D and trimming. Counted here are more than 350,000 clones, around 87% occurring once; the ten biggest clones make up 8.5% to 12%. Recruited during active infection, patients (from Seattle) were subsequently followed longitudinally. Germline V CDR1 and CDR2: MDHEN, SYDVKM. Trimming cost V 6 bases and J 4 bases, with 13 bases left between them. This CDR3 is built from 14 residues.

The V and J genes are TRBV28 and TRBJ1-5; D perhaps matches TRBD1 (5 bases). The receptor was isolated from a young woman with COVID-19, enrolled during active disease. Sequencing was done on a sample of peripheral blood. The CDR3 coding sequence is TGTGCCAGCAGGATGGGGGGGAGTAATCAGCCCCAGCATTTT. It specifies CASRMGGSNQPQHF.